This TCR beta chain was obtained from a study of human versus mouse CDR3 diversity and MHC coevolution. Study-level information: Reportedly, immunoSEQ detects one in 200,000 T cells with minimized PCR bias. Regarding the study as a whole: By iCHAO1, human TCR beta clonotypes numbered roughly 1.7 million, the most. Among all groups, most of the three human donors showed least clonal inequality. Human T cells underwent selection on a handful of different MHC II alleles.

Trimming stripped 2 bases from V and 6 bases from J, with 8 bases between. CDR3 size: 12 residues. Germline V gives CDR1 MDHEN, CDR2 SYDVKM. The assay was immunoSEQ multiplex PCR, and TCRdb's table has in-frame clones only and misses some. This table has fewer than 80,000 clones, 92% appearing once. A remark on this clone: The antigen remains undetermined.

This chain uses TRBV28 with TRBJ2-7; TRBD1 might be the D (5 bases). The sequence derives from a person between 25 and 69 years old in good health. What was sequenced was naive CD4+ T cells from blood. Subset noted: CD45RO-negative CD62L-positive naive CD4 T cells. CDR3 bases: TGTGCCAGCAGTTTAGCAGGGTTCGAGCAGTACTTC. This encodes CASSLAGFEQYF.